This note documents a single TCR beta chain sequence. Its antigen is unidentified. Unmatched junction bases numbered 6, after V lost 4 bases and J lost 1 base. Germline CDR1 reads MNHEY; CDR2 reads SVGAGI. This CDR3 spans 15 amino acids. Cyclophosphamide on days +3 and +4 followed busulfan-fludarabine conditioning and a marrow graft. This sample is part of a study of T cells after posttransplantation cyclophosphamide. Study findings and constraints: TRB overlap between skin or GI tissue T cells and blood was limited.

Some clones are missing from TCRdb's copy, which holds only in-frame ones; the method was immunoSEQ multiplex PCR. Of more than 1,200 clones in the sample, roughly 79% are singletons; the top ten hold around a third. This TCR was recovered from a female patient between 60 and 69 years old who received an allogeneic stem cell transplant from an unrelated donor, was CMV-positive, and had acute GVHD only. A share of the T cells may be of graft donor origin. This specimen was PBMCs, taken 220 to 250 days after allogeneic stem cell transplant with posttransplant cyclophosphamide. V usage is TRBV6-5 and J usage is TRBJ1-1; the match to TRBD1 covers 7 bases. This chain's CDR3 is CASSSTGQPNTEAFF. CDR3 bases: TGTGCCAGCAGTTCGACAGGGCAGCCGAACACTGAAGCTTTCTTT.